This T cell receptor beta chain is drawn from a study of blood T cells in healthy people across ages. Study-level results: PBMCs went unsorted, and a conclusive naive versus antigen-experienced comparison was therefore prevented.

V trimming: 0 bases; J trimming: 5 bases; junction bases outside the gene matches: 13. This CDR3 has 17 amino acids. The germline gives CDR1 DFQATT, CDR2 SNEGSKA (reference sequence). Total RNA was extracted at no less than 6 micrograms per sample. A word on this clonotype: Its target is unknown.

Combining a sample-barcoded 5' primer with a J-beta primer mix, a second PCR ran for about 7 to 11 cycles. Every cDNA molecule carried a tag from a template-switch adaptor bearing 12 random nucleotides. TCRdb re-called the 5' RACE reads through MiXCR, storing one row per CDR3 protein. The sample gives around 1.1 million distinct CDR3 sequences, roughly two fifths of which show up once; roughly 13% is in the top ten. The sequencing sample was made of blood. The chain recombines TRBV20-1 with TRBJ2-1; 7 positions match TRBD1. The source of this sequence is a young man in good health. The CDR3: CSAREDDRDRPNNEQFF. CDR3 DNA: TGCAGTGCTAGAGAGGACGACCGGGACAGACCTAACAATGAGCAGTTCTTC.